This T cell receptor beta chain appears in the sequencing data of a study of shared clonotypes between healthy human individuals (dated by TCRdb to the early 2020s). Background on the whole study: The cohort comprised a couple of women and a few men aged 18 to 49 years. For each donor, three plates each were used for CD4 naive and CD4 memory, two plates were used for CD8 naive, and one plate was used for CD8 memory. To estimate repertoire size and how much clonotypes are shared between individuals, the study performed deep sequencing of blood TCR repertoires from roughly five healthy adults. To increase sequencing depth and limit assay-specific biases, different laboratories used diverse techniques to prepare libraries and sequence TCR repertoires. Per donor, leukapheresis produced somewhere between about 0.85 and 9.5 billion PBMCs.

This clone was found a few times. Its antigen is unknown. Per-base quality was not reported, and no clone a single base away is much larger than it. Using the deep immunoSEQ assay, TCR CDR3 regions were amplified from genomic DNA by multiplex PCR. For each cell subset, the extracted genomic DNA was distributed evenly across all wells of several immunoSEQ 96-well plates, and each plate served as one replicate. For sorted subsets, approximately 210 ng of genomic DNA, equivalent to around 29,000 T cell genomes, went into each replicate PCR. The purified libraries were quantified using a Qubit 3.0 fluorometer, sized with a Bioanalyzer 2100, and then quantified again using the KAPA Library Quantification kit. A separate single-read 150-cycle Illumina NextSeq 550 flow cell was used to sequence each immunoSEQ 96-well plate. Per the source publication's procedure: Because only junctional sequences without quality scores were contained in the immunoSEQ output, filtering matching that applied to full-length reads could not be performed. To assign V/J genes and CDR3, sequences were annotated against IMGT germline references using PyIR, a Python wrapper for IgBLAST v1.9. Reads with weak V/J assignments (E-value above 1e-6), missing CDR3, stop codons, out-of-frame junctions, or ambiguous translated residues were removed. A V3J clonotype was defined by an identical inferred V gene, J gene, and CDR3 amino acid sequence. Percentage overlap between repertoires was calculated by dividing the number of shared unique clonotypes by the size of the smaller repertoire. Richness of each repertoire was evaluated using RTK rarefaction, the Chao1 estimator, and Recon v2.1 estimates of unobserved clonotypes. Generation probabilities were computed with OLGA for all TCRbeta clonotypes obtained by the gDNA method from a few donors. TCRdb took this table from immuneACCESS and kept in-frame rearrangements with V and J called. Such tables lack part of the clones; where checked against another copy, unresolved V genes explain under half of the gap, and the rest is unexplained. V and J calls and clone size follow that table, whereas D and trimming were derived from the DNA. Within this sample are a few million clones, with approximately 94% of them counted one time only. Roughly 0.13% of the sample lies in the top ten.

Trimming takes 4 bases off V and 11 bases off J; junction bases not matched to a gene: 6. Spanning cysteine to phenylalanine, the CDR3 consists of 11 amino acids. Only the CDR3 DNA is retained, 33 bases long and in frame from the first base. The germline V gene encodes CDR1 SQVTM and CDR2 ANQGSEA. Paper-wide results and their limitations: Even with the large sequencing depth, rarefaction of the sorted-subset datasets indicated that sequencing was incomplete. Sampling was limited to blood, and TCR repertoires in tissue likely differ from TCR repertoires in blood. Pairwise subsampling indicated that sequencing depth was expected to affect the degree of clonotype sharing among donors. Naive subsets generally had larger estimated clonotype richness than memory subsets did. When a few donors were compared, the shared fraction of clonotypes was about 5.5% for naive CD4, approximately 3.3% for naive CD8, more than 2% for memory CD4, and 0.4% for memory CD8. Because the study included only a small number of donors, the genetic and exposure-history diversity represented was limited. Clonotypes shared by all four sorted-subset donors showed higher generation probabilities than non-shared clonotypes.

Donors were healthy HIV-negative adults with no recently reported acute infections or vaccinations. Every donor was a Caucasian adult residing in Nashville, Tennessee, USA. CD4+ T cells were enriched by magnetic negative selection, after which naive cells were positively selected on CD45RA and the negative fraction was taken as the memory subset. Blood was obtained by leukapheresis, after which PBMCs were separated by Ficoll-Histopaque density gradient centrifugation and cryopreserved in liquid nitrogen vapor phase. Purity and quantity of every magnetically sorted T cell population were checked by analytical flow cytometry. From each sorted fraction, genomic DNA was isolated and quantified by UV absorbance on a Nanodrop 2000c.

Sequenced input: naive CD4+ T cells sorted from blood. This specimen's cell subset or site label, per the study, means: CD45RA+ positively selected. The chain is made from TRBV29-1 and TRBJ1-2; 8 bases in between match TRBD1. This clonotype was obtained from a man in his late teens or twenties in good health. The nucleotide sequence is given as TGCAGCGTTGGCGCAGGGGGCGTATACACCTTC. Its protein reads: CSVGAGGVYTF.